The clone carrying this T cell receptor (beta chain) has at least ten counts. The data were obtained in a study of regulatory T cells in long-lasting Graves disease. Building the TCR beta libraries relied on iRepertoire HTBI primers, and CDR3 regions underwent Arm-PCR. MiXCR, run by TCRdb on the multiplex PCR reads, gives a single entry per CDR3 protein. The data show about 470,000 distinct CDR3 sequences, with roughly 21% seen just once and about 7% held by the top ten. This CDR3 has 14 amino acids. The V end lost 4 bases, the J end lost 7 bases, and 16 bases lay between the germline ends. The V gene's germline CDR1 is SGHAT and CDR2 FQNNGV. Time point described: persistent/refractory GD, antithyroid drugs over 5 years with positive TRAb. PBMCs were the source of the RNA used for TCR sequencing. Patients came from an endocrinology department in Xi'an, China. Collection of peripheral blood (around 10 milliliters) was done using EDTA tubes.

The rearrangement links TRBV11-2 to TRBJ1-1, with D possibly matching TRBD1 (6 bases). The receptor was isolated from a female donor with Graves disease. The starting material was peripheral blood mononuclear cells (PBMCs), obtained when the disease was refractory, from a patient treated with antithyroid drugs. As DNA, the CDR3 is TGTGCCAGCAGCTCTACTCTCCGGGACATTGAAGCTTTCTTT. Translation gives CASSSTLRDIEAFF. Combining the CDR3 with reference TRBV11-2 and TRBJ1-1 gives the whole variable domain EAGVAQSPRYKIIEKRQSVAFWCNPISGHATLYWYQQILGQGPKLLIQFQNNGVVDDSQLPKDRFSAERLKGVDSTLKIQPAKLEDSAVYLCASSSTLRDIEAFFGQGTRLTVV.